This T cell receptor (beta chain) was identified in a study of OX40 agonist ivuxolimab in advanced cancers. At the level of the study: Of the participants, over 30% had some prior anti-PD-1, anti-PD-L1 or anti-CTLA-4 therapy, which was allowed.

Comment on this clone: Antigen: not known.

At cycle 4 day 1, cycle 7 day 1, and baseline, blood was sampled. General observations from the study: Antigen targets of the expanded peripheral T cells went undetermined. Nonresponders, in some cases, also had low normalized T-cell clonal expansion.

The CDR3 length is 16 residues. CDR1 and CDR2 from the germline V gene are SGHRS and YFSETQ. V lost 4 bases and J lost 4; bases outside the gene matches: 11. Here immunoSEQ multiplex PCR was the method, and the copy in TCRdb shows in-frame clones only, minus some. The sample contains under 90,000 clones, approximately 85% of which appear only once. The TCR comes from an adult with an advanced solid tumor such as melanoma, head and neck, liver or kidney cancer. Material: CD4+ or CD8+ T cells sorted from blood, obtained in a trial of the OX40 agonist ivuxolimab. The gene calls are TRBV5-1 and TRBJ1-5, with 7 bases identical to TRBD1. The CDR3 DNA reads as TGCGCCAGCAGCCCGGGGGACAGTTGGGGGAATCAGCCCCAGCATTTT. Translating it yields CASSPGDSWGNQPQHF.